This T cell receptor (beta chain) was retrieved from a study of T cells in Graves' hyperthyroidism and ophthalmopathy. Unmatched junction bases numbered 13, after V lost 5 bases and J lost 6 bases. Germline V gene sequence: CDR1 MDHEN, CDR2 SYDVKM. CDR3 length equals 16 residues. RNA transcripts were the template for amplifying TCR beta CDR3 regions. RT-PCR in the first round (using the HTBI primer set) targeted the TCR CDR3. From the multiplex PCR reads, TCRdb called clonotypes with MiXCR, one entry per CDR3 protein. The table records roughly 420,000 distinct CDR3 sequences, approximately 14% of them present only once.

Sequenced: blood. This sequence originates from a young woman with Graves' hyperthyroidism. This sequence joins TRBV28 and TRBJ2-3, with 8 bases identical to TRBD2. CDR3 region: CASSTGGEGLEDTQYF. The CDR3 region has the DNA TGTGCCAGCAGTACGGGGGGGGAGGGCCTCGAGGATACGCAGTATTTT.